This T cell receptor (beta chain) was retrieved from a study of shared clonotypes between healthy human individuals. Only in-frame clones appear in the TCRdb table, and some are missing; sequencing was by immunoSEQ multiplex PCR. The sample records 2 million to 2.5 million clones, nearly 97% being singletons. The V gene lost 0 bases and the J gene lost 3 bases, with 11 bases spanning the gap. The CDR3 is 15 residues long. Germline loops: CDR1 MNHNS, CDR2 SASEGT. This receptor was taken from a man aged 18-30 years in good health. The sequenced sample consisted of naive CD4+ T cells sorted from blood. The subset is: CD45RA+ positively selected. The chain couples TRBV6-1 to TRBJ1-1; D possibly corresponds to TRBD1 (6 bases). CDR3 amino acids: CASSEATGSYTEAFF. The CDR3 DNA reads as TGTGCCAGCAGTGAAGCCACAGGGTCATACACTGAAGCTTTCTTT.